The source of this T cell receptor beta chain is a study of long-term antiretroviral therapy in people with HIV. Sequencing used immunoSEQ v3.0 at survey level. The data were produced by immunoSEQ multiplex PCR, yet TCRdb's version contains in-frame clones alone and is incomplete. The table records about 20,000 clones, over 60% of them present only once. Participants living with HIV all received treatment in the United States. Germline-derived CDR1 and CDR2 are SGHDT and YYEEEE. The CDR3 is 17 amino acids. V trimming: 4 bases; J trimming: 0 bases; junction bases outside the gene matches: 11. Whole-study findings and limits: Controls showed broader CDR3 length ranges than did the HIV repertoires. Gathering of blood took place between 2004 and 2017, possibly under older ART regimens.

In the case of this clone: Antigen: not known.

The specimen comprised unsorted PBMCs, sampled around 2.5 years before starting antiretroviral therapy. The rearrangement links TRBV5-6 to TRBJ2-3, with 7 positions matching TRBD2. The sequence was collected from a woman between 45 and 65 years old with HIV. As DNA, the CDR3 is TGTGCCAGCAGCGGTCTCCCTAGCGGCCCAAGCACAGATACGCAGTATTTT. Amino acid sequence: CASSGLPSGPSTDTQYF. Based on the CDR3 plus reference TRBV5-6 and TRBJ2-3, the full variable domain is DAGVTQSPTHLIKTRGQQVTLRCSPKSGHDTVSWYQQALGQGPQFIFQYYEEEERQRGNFPDRFSGHQFPNYSSELNVNALLLGDSALYLCASSGLPSGPSTDTQYFGPGTRLTVL.